What follows is one T cell receptor (beta chain) and its context. The antigen is not known. The sample belongs to a study of cytomegalovirus exposure and HLA in healthy donors. This CDR3 comprises 12 residues. V lost 3 bases to trimming and J lost 3 bases, with 9 bases between them. Germline V gene sequence: CDR1 SQVTM, CDR2 ANQGSEA. Findings and limits, study-wide: Researchers reported that a few CMV-associated chains were confirmed in vitro as CMV antigen-specific.

Use of 60 Vbeta and 13 Jbeta primers characterized the PCR. Method: immunoSEQ multiplex PCR; TCRdb's copy keeps in-frame clones and lacks some. There are 100,000 or so clones in the sample; roughly 70% occur only once, and 1% to 1.5% lies in the top ten. The sequenced material came from PBMCs. The source is a man in his forties in good health and CMV-seronegative. The chain links TRBV29-1 to TRBJ2-7; D possibly corresponds to TRBD2 (5 bases). CDR3 region: CSVETGVYEQYF. The CDR3 DNA sequence: TGCAGCGTTGAGACCGGGGTCTACGAGCAGTACTTC.